What follows are 5 T cell receptor beta chains derived from one specimen sequenced in a study of blood T cell repertoires in COVID-19. The data were produced by immunoSEQ multiplex PCR, yet TCRdb's version contains in-frame clones alone and is incomplete. Here the sample spans under 150,000 clones, approximately 90% being singletons. Sequencing was done on a sample of peripheral blood. The receptors come from a human donor in a cohort sampled during active COVID-19.

The rearrangement links TRBV7-2 to TRBJ2-7; possibly TRBD2 for D (7 bases). V was pared by 5 bases and J by 0 bases, with 20 bases between. CDR1 is SGHTA, CDR2 FQGNSA, per germline. CDR3 length equals 17 residues. The CDR3 spells CASSPNGGAGVSYEQYF. The CDR3 nucleotides read TGTGCCAGCAGCCCCAATGGGGGGGCGGGTGTCTCCTACGAGCAGTACTTC.

The chain links TRBV30 to TRBJ1-2; 9 bases map to TRBD1. Germline trimming cut 0 bases from V and 7 bases from J; bases unmatched to any gene: 3. The germline CDR1 and CDR2 sequences are GTSNPN and SVGIG (reference sequence). The CDR3 spans 13 residues. The CDR3 is CAWSVQGAGGYTF. CDR3 bases: TGTGCCTGGAGTGTACAGGGGGCAGGTGGCTACACCTTC.

The chain joins TRBV11-2 to TRBJ1-2; 10 nucleotides agree with TRBD1. Unmatched junction bases numbered 4, after V lost 4 bases and J lost 5 bases. CDR1 and CDR2 (germline): SGHAT, FQNNGV. The length of the CDR3 is 14 residues. This chain's CDR3 is CASSSRTGGYGYTF. CDR3 nucleotide sequence: TGTGCCAGCAGCTCCCGGACAGGGGGGTATGGCTACACCTTC.

The rearrangement joins TRBV7-3 to TRBJ2-1; TRBD2 aligns across 10 bases. V dropped 0 bases and J dropped 7; count of bases not matched to a gene: 3. This CDR3 has 15 amino acids. Germline assignment: CDR1 SGHTA and CDR2 FQGTGA. CDR3 protein: CASSLTSGGLNEQFF. The CDR3 nucleotides are TGTGCCAGCAGCTTAACTAGCGGGGGGTTAAATGAGCAGTTCTTC.

The CDR3 nucleotides are TGTGCCAGTATGGCCGGGACTGGGGCCAACGTCCTGACTTTC. Its protein product is CASMAGTGANVLTF. This chain links TRBV19 with TRBJ2-6, with a tentative D call TRBD2 (5 bases). Germline V CDR1 and CDR2: LNHDA, SQIVND (reference sequence). Between the trimmed V and J ends, which lost 7 bases and 2 bases, there was a span of 9 bases. The CDR3 is 14 amino acids.